One sample yielded the 22 T cell receptor beta chains listed below, sequenced in a study of patients and donors after allogeneic stem cell transplantation. MiXCR, applied by TCRdb to the RT-PCR reads, yields one record per CDR3 protein. The table lists about 960,000 distinct CDR3 sequences, about a sixth of them singletons. The sequencing sample was made of blood, either unsorted or a sorted T cell fraction (not recorded which). These receptor sequences come from a human donor who was either an allogeneic HSCT recipient or a stem cell or donor lymphocyte infusion donor (not recorded which). It is not recorded whose cells these are; they may come from a transplant donor.

This clonotype was observed a handful of times. The J gene is TRBJ2-2, the V gene TRBV27; unclear D gene. V was trimmed by 3 bases and J by 4 bases, leaving 9 bases between them. Germline lookup yields CDR1 MNHEY and CDR2 SMNVEV (reference sequence). The CDR3 covers 14 residues. CDR3 region: CASSFTDPTGELFF. The CDR3, as DNA: TGTGCCAGCAGTTTCACAGACCCCACCGGGGAGCTGTTTTTT.

This clonotype has a handful of counts. The chain is built from TRBV18 and TRBJ1-1; D remains ambiguous. The V and J ends lost 1 base and 4 bases respectively, with 16 bases between them. Germline V CDR1 and CDR2: KGHSH, LQKENI. The length of the CDR3 is 16 residues. CDR3 DNA: TGTGCCAGCTCACCACGGTTGAGCGGGCCGGGCACTGAAGCTTTCTTT. It codes for CASSPRLSGPGTEAFF.

V and J are TRBV3-1 and TRBJ2-5; D is uncertain. The CDR3 consists of 14 residues. Germline CDR1 reads LGHDT; CDR2 reads YNNKEL (reference sequence). V shed 1 base and J shed 4 bases, with 10 bases lying between them. CDR3 coding DNA: TGTGCCAGCAGCCAAGCGAAGCCCCCAGAGACCCAGTACTTC. Amino acids: CASSQAKPPETQYF.

This chain connects TRBV19 to TRBJ1-1; TRBD1 agrees at 8 bases. The trim removed 4 bases at V and 5 bases at J, leaving 6 bases unmatched. The CDR3 is made up of 14 amino acids. Germline CDR1 and CDR2: LNHDA and SQIVND (reference sequence). The CDR3 DNA reads TGTGCCAGTAGTAGGGCGGACAGGGTAACTGAAGCTTTCTTT. Protein sequence: CASSRADRVTEAFF.

The chain links TRBV5-1 to TRBJ2-2, with D tentatively TRBD1 (5 bases). This CDR3 is 15 amino acids long. Trimming left V 0 bases short and J 4 bases short, with 10 bases between. The germline CDR1 and CDR2 sequences are SGHRS and YFSETQ. CDR3: CASSLGQKTTGELFF. For the CDR3, the DNA is TGCGCCAGCAGCTTGGGACAGAAAACCACCGGGGAGCTGTTTTTT. Supplemented by reference TRBV5-1 and TRBJ2-2, the full variable domain reads KAGVTQTPRYLIKTRGQQVTLSCSPISGHRSVSWYQQTPGQGLQFLFEYFSETQRNKGNFPGRFSGRQFSNSRSEMNVSTLELGDSALYLCASSLGQKTTGELFFGEGSRLTVL.

This chain joins TRBV27 and TRBJ1-1; tentative D call: TRBD1 (5 bases). V dropped 4 bases and J dropped 4 bases, with 10 bases sitting between them. The CDR3 consists of 13 residues. CDR1 is MNHEY and CDR2 is SMNVEV in the germline V gene (reference sequence). The DNA of the CDR3 is TGTGCCAGCAGTTCCGGGACCGCCACTGAAGCTTTCTTT. This sequence encodes CASSSGTATEAFF.

This clonotype was recorded a few times. Relative to the germline gene, one junction end is altered; a read error may explain this. The chain is built from TRBV12-3 or TRBV12-4 and TRBJ1-2; D is uncertain. CDR3 size: 14 residues. This CDR3 reads CASCVLSAYYGHTF. The CDR3 region has the DNA TGTGCCAGCTGCGTACTTTCGGCCTACTATGGCCACACCTTC.

The V gene is TRBV6-5, the J gene TRBJ1-2; TRBD1 is a possible D gene (5 bases). This CDR3 has 13 amino acids. V was clipped by 4 bases and J by 8 bases, with 14 bases between them. Per germline, CDR1 MNHEY and CDR2 SVGAGI. The CDR3 sequence: CASSFATGRGYTF. DNA for the CDR3: TGTGCCAGCAGTTTCGCTACAGGTCGGGGCTACACCTTC.

V usage is TRBV5-4 and J usage is TRBJ2-7; D not certain. The germline V gene encodes CDR1 SGHNT and CDR2 YYREEE (reference sequence). CDR3 length equals 13 residues. With 2 bases removed from V and 3 bases from J, the gap between germline ends came to 9 bases. For the CDR3, the DNA is TGTGCCAGCAGCTTTGGTCCGATCTACGAGCAGTACTTC. This gives the protein CASSFGPIYEQYF.

This clonotype has more than one count but fewer than ten. The chain uses TRBV6-1 and TRBJ1-1; 9 nucleotides match TRBD1. CDR3 size: 15 residues. The V segment lost 7 bases and the J segment 4 bases; nucleotides outside the gene matches: 10. Looked up from germline, CDR1 is MNHNS and CDR2 is SASEGT. For the CDR3, the DNA is TGTGCCAGCACTCCCGGGACAGGGATGGGCACTGAAGCTTTCTTT. The encoded protein is CASTPGTGMGTEAFF.

The J gene is TRBJ1-2, the V gene TRBV12-3 or TRBV12-4; no definite D call. The CDR3 loop spans 14 amino acids. V was pared by 1 base and J by 4 bases, with 10 bases between. The CDR3, as DNA: TGTGCCAGCAGTTTAGTTCCCAGGACCTATGGCTACACCTTC. Protein product: CASSLVPRTYGYTF.

This clonotype was seen a few times. The chain employs TRBV12-3 or TRBV12-4 and TRBJ1-4; D unclear. Trimming removed 5 bases from V and 4 bases from J, with 11 bases in between. CDR3 length: 14 residues. CDR3 DNA sequence: TGTGCCAGCAGTCCCGTCGCTTTTAATGAAAAACTGTTTTTT. Its protein product is CASSPVAFNEKLFF.

The chain has TRBV5-1 and TRBJ2-7, with 11 positions matching TRBD2. V shed 4 bases and J 4 bases; nucleotides not matched to a gene: 10. This CDR3 has 16 amino acids. Germline values: CDR1 SGHRS, CDR2 YFSETQ. The CDR3 DNA reads as TGCGCCAGCAGCGGATTAGCGGGAGGGCCTCGGTACGAGCAGTACTTC. Translation gives CASSGLAGGPRYEQYF.

This clonotype was recorded at least ten times. The J gene is TRBJ1-2, the V gene TRBV7-9, with a weak D call TRBD1 (6 bases). The germline V gene encodes CDR1 SEHNR and CDR2 FQNEAQ (reference sequence). The CDR3 sequence is 14 residues long. V was cut by 5 bases and J by 3 bases, with 13 bases left in between. The CDR3 DNA follows: TGTGCCAGCAGCGAATCTACAGGGTACTATGGCTACACCTTC. This translates into CASSESTGYYGYTF.

The chain couples TRBV5-1 to TRBJ2-5; perhaps TRBD1 as D (5 bases). V dropped 4 bases and J dropped 2 bases, with 15 bases sitting between them. The CDR3 runs to 15 residues. Per germline, CDR1 SGHRS and CDR2 YFSETQ. CDR3: CASSETRAWQETQYF. The CDR3 nucleotides read TGCGCCAGCAGCGAAACCAGGGCTTGGCAAGAGACCCAGTACTTC.

The V gene is TRBV6-2 or TRBV6-3, the J gene TRBJ2-1; D is perhaps TRBD2 (6 bases). CDR3 size: 15 residues. V was cut by 2 bases and J by 4 bases, with 12 bases left in between. Germline V lookup: CDR1 MNHEY, CDR2 SVGEGT. The CDR3 sequence is CASSYLGLTYNEQFF. DNA for the CDR3: TGTGCCAGCAGTTACCTCGGACTAACTTACAATGAGCAGTTCTTC.

This clonotype has more than one count but fewer than ten. The chain employs TRBV5-1 and TRBJ2-7, with 8 bases that match TRBD1. Germline values: CDR1 SGHRS, CDR2 YFSETQ. The CDR3 has 15 residues. J gave up 2 bases and V 5 bases, and 9 bases lay outside the gene matches. Here the CDR3 DNA reads TGCGCCAGCAGTACAGGGGGGAAAAGGACCTACGAGCAGTACTTC. This encodes CASSTGGKRTYEQYF.

The gene calls are TRBV6-5 and TRBJ1-2; 7 bases are shared with TRBD1. With V trimmed by 6 bases and J by 9 bases, 7 bases remained unmatched. Germline-derived CDR1 and CDR2 are MNHEY and SVGAGI. The CDR3 totals 12 residues. The CDR3 region has the DNA TGTGCCAGCAGCCGGGACAGCGGGCGCTACACCTTC. As protein: CASSRDSGRYTF.

This clonotype was counted a few times. The V gene is TRBV20-1, the J gene TRBJ2-1; the match to TRBD2 covers 10 bases. In germline, CDR1 is DFQATT, CDR2 SNEGSKA (reference sequence). The CDR3 has 14 residues. V trimming: 5 bases; J trimming: 6 bases; junction bases outside the gene matches: 7. CDR3 amino acids: CSARSGRDPNEQFF. In nucleotides, the CDR3 is TGCAGTGCTCGAAGCGGGAGGGACCCCAATGAGCAGTTCTTC.

The chain recombines TRBV15 with TRBJ2-5; TRBD2 might be the D (6 bases). Germline CDR1 and CDR2: LNHNV and YYDKDF (reference sequence). The CDR3 has 13 residues. Trimming stripped 8 bases from V and 4 bases from J, with 14 bases between. DNA of the CDR3: TGTGCCACCGCTCCGGCGGGAAGAGAGACCCAGTACTTC. Translation: CATAPAGRETQYF.

This clonotype was observed at least ten times. This chain joins TRBV12-3 or TRBV12-4 and TRBJ2-1, with D perhaps matching TRBD2 (5 bases). The germline V and J ends were trimmed by 5 bases and 3 bases, with 14 bases remaining between them. The CDR3 contains 15 residues. The CDR3: CASSDWARGYNEQFF. As DNA, the CDR3 is TGTGCCAGCAGTGATTGGGCTCGGGGCTACAATGAGCAGTTCTTC.

The chain employs TRBV30 and TRBJ2-3; D unclear. The germline V gene has CDR1 GTSNPN and CDR2 SVGIG (reference sequence). The V end lost 1 base, the J end lost 2 bases, and 13 bases lay between the germline ends. The length of the CDR3 is 15 residues. This CDR3 reads CAWSGGVKTTDTQYF. The CDR3 nucleotides are TGTGCCTGGAGTGGAGGAGTGAAGACCACAGATACGCAGTATTTT.